The 2 T cell receptor beta chains below were found in one sample sequenced in a study of cytomegalovirus exposure and HLA in healthy donors. PCR primers comprised 60 Vbeta and 13 Jbeta primers. Repertoires were generated with immunoSEQ multiplex PCR, while TCRdb's copy carries only in-frame clones and drops some. The table shows about 100,000 clones, with around 80% occurring only once. The sequenced sample consisted of PBMCs. These receptors came from a woman between 40 and 55 years old in good health and CMV-seronegative.

This clone was detected only a few times. This chain uses TRBV15 with TRBJ2-7; the D gene is possibly TRBD1 (6 bases). Trimming pared 0 bases from V and 4 bases from J, leaving 10 bases between. There are 14 residues in the CDR3. Germline-derived CDR1 and CDR2 are LNHNV and YYDKDF (reference sequence). CDR3 sequence: CATSREGAGYEQYF. The CDR3 bases are TGTGCCACCAGCAGAGAGGGGGCAGGTTACGAGCAGTACTTC.

V usage is TRBV27 and J usage is TRBJ2-3; 8 bases map to TRBD2. After removal of 6 bases from V and 1 base from J, the junction contained 9 bases not matched to a gene. Germline CDR1 MNHEY, CDR2 SMNVEV (reference sequence). The CDR3 length is 16 residues. The CDR3: CASSPLRREGTDTQYF. The CDR3, as DNA: TGTGCCAGCAGCCCCCTACGGCGGGAGGGCACAGATACGCAGTATTTT.